The 3 T cell receptor beta chains below come from one sample, sequenced in a study of Graves' ophthalmopathy and Graves' hyperthyroidism. TCR beta CDR3 regions were amplified from RNA transcripts. First-round RT-PCR used HTBI primers; second-round multiplex PCR followed. One entry per CDR3 protein results from TCRdb running MiXCR on the multiplex PCR reads. The table lists some 750,000 distinct CDR3 sequences, 40% of them singletons. The sample consisted of peripheral blood. The receptors were sampled from an adult man with Graves' ophthalmopathy.

This clonotype has at least ten counts. The chain joins TRBV7-2 to TRBJ1-1; D gene uncertain. Trimming took off 7 bases at V and 0 bases at J, with 15 bases between the two ends. CDR1 is SGHTA and CDR2 is FQGNSA in the germline V gene. The CDR3 totals 15 residues. CDR3 loop: CASNLRRVMNTEAFF. In DNA, the CDR3 is TGTGCCAGCAACCTTCGACGCGTCATGAACACTGAAGCTTTCTTT.

This clonotype was recorded many times. The rearrangement joins TRBV29-1 to TRBJ1-1, with 9 bases aligning to TRBD1. The V gene's germline CDR1 is SQVTM and CDR2 ANQGSEA. The CDR3 runs 14 residues. Trimming took 8 bases from V and 2 from J; bases not matched to a gene: 9. In DNA form, the CDR3 reads TGCAGCCCATCCGGGACAGGGTTAAACACTGAAGCTTTCTTT. Amino acids: CSPSGTGLNTEAFF.

This clonotype was counted a few times. The CDR3, as DNA: TGCGCCAGCAGCCAAGGACAGAGAAAAGAGACCCAGTACTTC. Its translation is CASSQGQRKETQYF. The gene calls are TRBV4-3 and TRBJ2-5; D is possibly TRBD1 (5 bases). The CDR3 runs 14 residues. Germline loops: CDR1 LGHNA, CDR2 YSLEER. V was cut by 1 base and J by 3 bases, with 9 bases left in between.